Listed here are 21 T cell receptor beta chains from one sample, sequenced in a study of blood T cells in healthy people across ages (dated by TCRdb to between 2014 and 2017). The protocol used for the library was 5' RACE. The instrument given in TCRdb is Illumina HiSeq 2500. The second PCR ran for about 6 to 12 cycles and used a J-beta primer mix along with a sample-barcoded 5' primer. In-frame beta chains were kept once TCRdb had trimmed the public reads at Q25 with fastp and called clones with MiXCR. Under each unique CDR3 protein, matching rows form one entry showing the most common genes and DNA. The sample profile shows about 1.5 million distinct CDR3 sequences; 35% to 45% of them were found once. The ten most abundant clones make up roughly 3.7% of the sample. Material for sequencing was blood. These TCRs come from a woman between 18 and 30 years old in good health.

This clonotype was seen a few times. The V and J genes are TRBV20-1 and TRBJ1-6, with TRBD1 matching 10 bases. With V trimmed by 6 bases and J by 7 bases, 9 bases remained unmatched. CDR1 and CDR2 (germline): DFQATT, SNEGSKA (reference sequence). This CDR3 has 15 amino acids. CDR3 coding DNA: TGCAGTGCGAGTGTCTGGGACAGGGGAAATTCACCCCTCCACTTT. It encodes CSASVWDRGNSPLHF.

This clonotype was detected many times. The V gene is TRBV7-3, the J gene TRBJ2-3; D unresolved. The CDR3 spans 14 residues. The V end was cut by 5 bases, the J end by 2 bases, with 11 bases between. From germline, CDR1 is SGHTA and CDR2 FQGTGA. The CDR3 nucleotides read TGTGCCAGCAGCCCGGACGGTAACACAGATACGCAGTATTTT. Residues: CASSPDGNTDTQYF.

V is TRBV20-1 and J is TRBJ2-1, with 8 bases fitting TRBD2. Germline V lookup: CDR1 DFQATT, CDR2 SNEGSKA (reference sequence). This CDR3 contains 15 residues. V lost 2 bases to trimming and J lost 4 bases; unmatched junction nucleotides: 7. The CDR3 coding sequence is TGCAGTGCTAGATTAGCGGGGTCGGGATACAATGAGCAGTTCTTC. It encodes CSARLAGSGYNEQFF.

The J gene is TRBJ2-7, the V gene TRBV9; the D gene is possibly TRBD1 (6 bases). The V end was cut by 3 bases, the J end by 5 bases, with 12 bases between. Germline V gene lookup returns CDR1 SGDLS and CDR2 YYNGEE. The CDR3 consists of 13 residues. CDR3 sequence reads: CASSGQGYDEQYF. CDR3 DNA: TGTGCCAGCAGCGGGCAGGGGTACGACGAGCAGTACTTC.

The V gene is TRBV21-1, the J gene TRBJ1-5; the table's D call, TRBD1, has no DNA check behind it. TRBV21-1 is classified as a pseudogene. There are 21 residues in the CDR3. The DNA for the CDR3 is TGTGCCAGCAGCTCCCCGGGGGGGCGCCCCGTGGTTATTCATAGCAATCAGCCCCAGCATTTT. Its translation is CASSSPGGRPVVIHSNQPQHF.

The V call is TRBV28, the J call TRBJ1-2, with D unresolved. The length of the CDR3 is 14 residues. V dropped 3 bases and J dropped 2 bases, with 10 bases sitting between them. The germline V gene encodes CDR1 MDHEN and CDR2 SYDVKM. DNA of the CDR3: TGTGCCAGCAGTTTTAGGTTCGGGAACTATGGCTACACCTTC. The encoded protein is CASSFRFGNYGYTF.

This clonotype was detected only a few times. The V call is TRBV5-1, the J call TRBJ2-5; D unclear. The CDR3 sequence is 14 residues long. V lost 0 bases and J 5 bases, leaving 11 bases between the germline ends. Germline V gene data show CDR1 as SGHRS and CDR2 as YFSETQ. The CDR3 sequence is CASSLAGTLETQYF. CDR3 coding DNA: TGCGCCAGCAGCTTGGCCGGCACATTGGAGACCCAGTACTTC.

CDR3 sequence: CASSTRDRNAGELFF. The CDR3 DNA is TGTGCCAGCAGTACCCGGGACAGGAACGCGGGGGAGCTGTTTTTT. This chain connects TRBV28 to TRBJ2-2, with TRBD1 identical over 8 bases. Germline trimming cut 5 bases from V and 8 bases from J; bases unmatched to any gene: 10. The CDR3 contains 15 residues. Germline V gene sequence: CDR1 MDHEN, CDR2 SYDVKM.

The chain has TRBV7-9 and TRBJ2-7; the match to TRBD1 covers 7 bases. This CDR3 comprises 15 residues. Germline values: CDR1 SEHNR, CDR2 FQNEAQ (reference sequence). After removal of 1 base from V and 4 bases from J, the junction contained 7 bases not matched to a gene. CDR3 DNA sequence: TGTGCCAGCAGCTTAGTGGTACAGGGGAGATACGAGCAGTACTTC. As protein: CASSLVVQGRYEQYF.

CDR3 region: CASRDSSEAKNIQYF. CDR3 nucleotides: TGTGCCAGCCGGGACTCGTCCGAAGCCAAAAACATTCAGTACTTC. This rearrangement joins TRBV7-2 to TRBJ2-4; D may be TRBD2 (6 bases). The CDR3 extends over 15 amino acids. Trimming removed 8 bases at V and 0 bases at J, with 14 bases between. The germline gives CDR1 SGHTA, CDR2 FQGNSA.

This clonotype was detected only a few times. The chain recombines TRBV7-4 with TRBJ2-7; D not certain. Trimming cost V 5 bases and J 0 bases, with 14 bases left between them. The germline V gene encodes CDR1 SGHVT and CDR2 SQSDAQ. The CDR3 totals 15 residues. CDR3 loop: CASSNPPRSSYEQYF. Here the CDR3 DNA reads TGTGCCAGCAGCAATCCCCCGCGTAGCTCCTACGAGCAGTACTTC.

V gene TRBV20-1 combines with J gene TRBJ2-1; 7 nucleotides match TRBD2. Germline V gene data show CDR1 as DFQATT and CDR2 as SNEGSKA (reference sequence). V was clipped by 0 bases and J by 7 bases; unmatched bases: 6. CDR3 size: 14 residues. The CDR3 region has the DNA TGCAGTGCTAGAGATTGGCGGGAGAATAATGAGCAGTTCTTC. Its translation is CSARDWRENNEQFF.

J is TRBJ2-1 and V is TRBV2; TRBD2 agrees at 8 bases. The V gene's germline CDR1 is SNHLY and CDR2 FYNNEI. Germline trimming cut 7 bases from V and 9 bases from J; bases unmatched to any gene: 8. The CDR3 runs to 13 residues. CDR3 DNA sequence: TGTGCCAGCACCCCAGTGAGCGGGAGTGAGCAGTTCTTC. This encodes CASTPVSGSEQFF.

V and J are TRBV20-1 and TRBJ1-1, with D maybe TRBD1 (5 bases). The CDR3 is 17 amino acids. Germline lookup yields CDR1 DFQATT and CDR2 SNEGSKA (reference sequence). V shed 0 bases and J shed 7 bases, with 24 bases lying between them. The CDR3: CSARDRFGGGPPYEAFF. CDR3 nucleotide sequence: TGCAGTGCTAGAGATAGATTTGGGGGGGGTCCTCCCTATGAAGCTTTCTTT.

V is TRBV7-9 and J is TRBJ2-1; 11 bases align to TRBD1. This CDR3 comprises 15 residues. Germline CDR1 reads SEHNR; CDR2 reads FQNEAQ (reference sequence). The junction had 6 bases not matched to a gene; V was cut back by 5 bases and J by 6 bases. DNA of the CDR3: TGTGCCAGCAGCCCGGACAGGGGGCCGCTCAATGAGCAGTTCTTC. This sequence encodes CASSPDRGPLNEQFF. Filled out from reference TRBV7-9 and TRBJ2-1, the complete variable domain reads DTGVSQNPRHKITKRGQNVTFRCDPISEHNRLYWYRQTLGQGPEFLTYFQNEAQLEKSRLLSDRFSAERPKGSFSTLEIQRTEQGDSAMYLCASSPDRGPLNEQFFGPGTRLTVL.

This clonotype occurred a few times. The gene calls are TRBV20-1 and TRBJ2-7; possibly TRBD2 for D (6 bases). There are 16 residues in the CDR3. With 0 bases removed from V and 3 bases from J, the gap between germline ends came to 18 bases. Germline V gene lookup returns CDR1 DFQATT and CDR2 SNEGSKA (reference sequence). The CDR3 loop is CSARDPAPGLYYEQYF. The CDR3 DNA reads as TGCAGTGCTAGAGATCCAGCCCCCGGACTATACTACGAGCAGTACTTC.

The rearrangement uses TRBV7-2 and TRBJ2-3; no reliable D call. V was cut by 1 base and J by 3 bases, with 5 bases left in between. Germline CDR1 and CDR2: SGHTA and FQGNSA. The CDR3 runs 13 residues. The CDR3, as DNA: TGTGCCAGCAGCTTAGGTATGACAGATACGCAGTATTTT. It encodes CASSLGMTDTQYF.

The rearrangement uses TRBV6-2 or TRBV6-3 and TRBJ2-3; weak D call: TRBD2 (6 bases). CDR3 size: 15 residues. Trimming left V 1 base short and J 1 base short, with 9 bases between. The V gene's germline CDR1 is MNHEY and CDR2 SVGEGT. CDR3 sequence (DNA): TGTGCCAGCAGTTACTTGGGGACTGGCACAGATACGCAGTATTTT. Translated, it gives CASSYLGTGTDTQYF.

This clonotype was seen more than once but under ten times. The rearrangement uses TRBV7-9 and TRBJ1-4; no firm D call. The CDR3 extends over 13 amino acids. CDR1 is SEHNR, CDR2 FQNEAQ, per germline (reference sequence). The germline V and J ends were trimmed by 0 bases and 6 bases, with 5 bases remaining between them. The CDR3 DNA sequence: TGTGCCAGCAGCTTAGCGTCGGATGAAAAACTGTTTTTT. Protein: CASSLASDEKLFF. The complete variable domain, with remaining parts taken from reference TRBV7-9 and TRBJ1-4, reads DTGVSQNPRHKITKRGQNVTFRCDPISEHNRLYWYRQTLGQGPEFLTYFQNEAQLEKSRLLSDRFSAERPKGSFSTLEIQRTEQGDSAMYLCASSLASDEKLFFGSGTQLSVL.

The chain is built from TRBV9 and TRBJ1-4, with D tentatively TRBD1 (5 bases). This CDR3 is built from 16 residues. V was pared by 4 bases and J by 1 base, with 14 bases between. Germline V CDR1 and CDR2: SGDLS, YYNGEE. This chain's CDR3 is CASSRDSRVTNEKLFF. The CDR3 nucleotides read TGTGCCAGCAGCCGTGACAGCCGGGTAACTAATGAAAAACTGTTTTTT.

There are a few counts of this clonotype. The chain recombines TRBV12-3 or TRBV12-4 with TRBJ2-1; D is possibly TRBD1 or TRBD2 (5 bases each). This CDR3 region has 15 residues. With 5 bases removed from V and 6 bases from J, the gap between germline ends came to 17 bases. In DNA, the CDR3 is TGTGCCAGCAGTATCCGGGACGCGGTCCTCAATGAGCAGTTCTTC. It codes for CASSIRDAVLNEQFF.